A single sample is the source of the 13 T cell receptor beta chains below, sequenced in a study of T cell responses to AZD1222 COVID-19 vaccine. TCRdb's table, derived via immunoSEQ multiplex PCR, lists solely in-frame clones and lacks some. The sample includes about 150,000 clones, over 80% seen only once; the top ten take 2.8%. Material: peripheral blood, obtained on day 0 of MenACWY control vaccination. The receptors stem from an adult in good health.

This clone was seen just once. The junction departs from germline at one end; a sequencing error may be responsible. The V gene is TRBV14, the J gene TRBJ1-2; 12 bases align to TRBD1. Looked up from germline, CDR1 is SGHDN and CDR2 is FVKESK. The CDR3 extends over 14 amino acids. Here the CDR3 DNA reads TGTGCCAGCAGCCAAGTTCGCGGGACAGGGGGCTTCACCTTC. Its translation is CASSQVRGTGGFTF.

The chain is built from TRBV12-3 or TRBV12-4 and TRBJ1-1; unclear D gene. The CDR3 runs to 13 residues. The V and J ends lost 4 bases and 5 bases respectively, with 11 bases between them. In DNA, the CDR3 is TGTGCCAGCAGTTACGACGTATGGACTGAAGCTTTCTTT. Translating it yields CASSYDVWTEAFF.

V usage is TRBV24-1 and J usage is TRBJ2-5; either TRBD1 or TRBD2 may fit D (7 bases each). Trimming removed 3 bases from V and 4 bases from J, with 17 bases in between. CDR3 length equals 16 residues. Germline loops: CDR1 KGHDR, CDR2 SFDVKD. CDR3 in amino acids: CATSDPLQGGRETQYF. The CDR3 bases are TGTGCCACCAGTGATCCCCTCCAGGGGGGGAGAGAGACCCAGTACTTC.

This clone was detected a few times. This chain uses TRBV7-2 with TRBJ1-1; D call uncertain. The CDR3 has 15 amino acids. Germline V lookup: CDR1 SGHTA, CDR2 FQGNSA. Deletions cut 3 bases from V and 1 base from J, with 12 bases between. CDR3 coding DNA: TGTGCCAGCAGCTTGGTACGGAACAGGAACACTGAAGCTTTCTTT. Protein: CASSLVRNRNTEAFF.

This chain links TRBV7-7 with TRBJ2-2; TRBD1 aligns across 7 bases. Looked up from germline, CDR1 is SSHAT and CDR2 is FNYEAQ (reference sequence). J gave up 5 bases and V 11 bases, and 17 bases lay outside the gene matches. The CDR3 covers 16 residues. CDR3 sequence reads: CAPTGTVNKETGELFF. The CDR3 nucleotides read TGTGCCCCTACTGGGACAGTAAATAAAGAAACCGGGGAGCTGTTTTTT.

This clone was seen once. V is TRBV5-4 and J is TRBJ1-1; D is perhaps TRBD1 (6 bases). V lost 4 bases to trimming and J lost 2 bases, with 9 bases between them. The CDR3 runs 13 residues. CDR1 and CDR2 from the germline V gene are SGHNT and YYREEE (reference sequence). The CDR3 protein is CASSIQGNTEAFF. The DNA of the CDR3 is TGTGCCAGCAGCATACAGGGTAACACTGAAGCTTTCTTT.

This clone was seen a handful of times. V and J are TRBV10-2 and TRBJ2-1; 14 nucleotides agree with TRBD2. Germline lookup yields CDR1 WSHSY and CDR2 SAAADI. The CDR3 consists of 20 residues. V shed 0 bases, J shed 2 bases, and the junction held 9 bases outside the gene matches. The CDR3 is CASSESGTSGRERTYNEQFF. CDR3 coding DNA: TGCGCCAGCAGTGAGTCCGGGACTAGCGGGAGAGAACGCACCTACAATGAGCAGTTCTTC.

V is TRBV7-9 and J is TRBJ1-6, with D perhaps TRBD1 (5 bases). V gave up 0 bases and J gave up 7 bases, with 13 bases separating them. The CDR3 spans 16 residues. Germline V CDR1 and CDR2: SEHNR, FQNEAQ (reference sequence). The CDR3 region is CASSLARTGGNSPLHF. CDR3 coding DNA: TGTGCCAGCAGCTTAGCCCGGACCGGGGGGAATTCACCCCTCCACTTT.

The CDR3 here is CASSLGDRANYGYTF. Written as DNA, the CDR3 is TGTGCCAGCAGCTTGGGGGACAGGGCAAACTATGGCTACACCTTC. The chain is built from TRBV7-3 and TRBJ1-2, with 9 bases fitting TRBD1. The CDR3 is 15 residues long. The V and J ends lost 3 bases and 2 bases, in that order; junction bases with no gene match: 4. Germline V gene data show CDR1 as SGHTA and CDR2 as FQGTGA.

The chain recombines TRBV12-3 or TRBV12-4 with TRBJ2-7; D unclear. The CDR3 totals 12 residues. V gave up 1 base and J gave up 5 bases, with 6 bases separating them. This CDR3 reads CASSLVADEQYF. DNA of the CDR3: TGTGCCAGCAGTTTAGTGGCGGACGAGCAGTACTTC.

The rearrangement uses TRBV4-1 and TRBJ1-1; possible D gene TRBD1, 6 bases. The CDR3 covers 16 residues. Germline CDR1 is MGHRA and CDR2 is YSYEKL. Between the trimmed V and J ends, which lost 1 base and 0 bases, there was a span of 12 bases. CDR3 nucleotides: TGCGCCAGCAGCCAAGGGGGGGCGCGGATGAACACTGAAGCTTTCTTT. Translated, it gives CASSQGGARMNTEAFF.

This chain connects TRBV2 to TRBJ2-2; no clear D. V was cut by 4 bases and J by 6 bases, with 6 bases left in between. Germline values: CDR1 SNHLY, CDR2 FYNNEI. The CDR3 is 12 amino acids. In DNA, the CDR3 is TGTGCCAGCAGTGCCGATTCCGGGGAGCTGTTTTTT. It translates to CASSADSGELFF. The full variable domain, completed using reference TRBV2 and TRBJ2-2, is EPEVTQTPSHQVTQMGQEVILRCVPISNHLYFYWYRQILGQKVEFLVSFYNNEISEKSEIFDDQFSVERPDGSNFTLKIRSTKLEDSAMYFCASSADSGELFFGEGSRLTVL.

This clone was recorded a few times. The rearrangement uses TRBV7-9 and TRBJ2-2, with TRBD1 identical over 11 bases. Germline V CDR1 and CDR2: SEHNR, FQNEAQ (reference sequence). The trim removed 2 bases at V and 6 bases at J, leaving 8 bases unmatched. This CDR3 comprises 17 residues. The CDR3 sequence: CASSLYPDRGRPGELFF. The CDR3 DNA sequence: TGTGCCAGCAGCTTATATCCGGACAGGGGGCGACCCGGGGAGCTGTTTTTT.